These 23 T cell receptor beta chains originate from one sample sequenced in a study of T cell repertoires in cytomegalovirus infection (dated by TCRdb to the late 2010s). The sample's treatment or condition label is to be understood as: in vitro stimulation with specific CMV peptide epitopes to enrich CMV-specific T cells. Their antigens remain unidentified. Sequencing was carried out with an Illumina HiSeq 1500. TCRdb handled the public reads itself, with Q25 trimming in fastp and clone calling in MiXCR, and kept productive beta chains. Each entry is one CDR3 protein sequence, shown with its most common DNA and genes. This sample holds about 890,000 distinct CDR3 sequences; approximately 32% were observed only once. Over 10% of the sample belongs to the ten largest clones. The sample consisted of cultured CD8+ T cells from PBMCs, taken from culture after CMV antigen stimulation. The source is a human donor in good health (CMV status not recorded). Some clones in this sample may be carry-over from other donors' samples.

The sample holds one count of this clonotype. This chain connects TRBV19 to TRBJ2-1; no clear D gene. The CDR3 runs 14 residues. V lost 6 bases and J 0 bases, leaving 9 bases between the germline ends. In germline, CDR1 is LNHDA, CDR2 SQIVND (reference sequence). CDR3 sequence: CASSPSPSYNEQFF. DNA for the CDR3: TGTGCCAGTAGCCCCTCCCCCTCCTACAATGAGCAGTTCTTC.

This rearrangement joins TRBV6-5 to TRBJ2-3; TRBD1 agrees at 8 bases. Looked up from germline, CDR1 is MNHEY and CDR2 is SVGAGI. The CDR3 runs to 16 residues. V dropped 4 bases and J dropped 3; count of bases not matched to a gene: 9. The CDR3 protein is CASSFRTGIGTDTQYF. The CDR3 DNA sequence: TGTGCCAGCAGTTTTCGGACAGGGATAGGAACAGATACGCAGTATTTT.

About this clonotype itself: With a much larger clone just one base away, this may be a read error. The chain is built from TRBV27 and TRBJ2-3; the D call may be TRBD1 or TRBD2 (6 bases each). The CDR3 runs 12 residues. Germline CDR1 reads MNHEY; CDR2 reads SMNVEV (reference sequence). CDR3 loop: CASSGGADTQNF. CDR3 DNA: TGTGCCAGCAGCGGGGGCGCAGATACGCAGAATTTT.

The V call is TRBV28, the J call TRBJ1-2, with 8 bases identical to TRBD1. The V gene's germline CDR1 is MDHEN and CDR2 SYDVKM. CDR3 length equals 16 residues. Unmatched junction bases numbered 10, after V lost 7 bases and J lost 0 bases. CDR3 amino acids: CASILAGTGANYGYTF. CDR3 in DNA: TGTGCCAGCATCCTTGCCGGGACAGGAGCTAACTATGGCTACACCTTC.

A few counts support this clonotype. The rearrangement joins TRBV27 to TRBJ2-5, with TRBD2 matching 8 bases. CDR3 length: 17 amino acids. Germline CDR1 MNHEY, CDR2 SMNVEV (reference sequence). V lost 6 bases and J lost 4; bases outside the gene matches: 16. The CDR3 DNA reads as TGTGCCAGCAGCTCATACTTAGCGGGGCTTTATGTAGAGACCCAGTACTTC. Its translation is CASSSYLAGLYVETQYF.

A few counts support this clonotype. The chain has TRBV6-2 or TRBV6-3 and TRBJ2-3; the match to TRBD1 covers 8 bases. The J segment lost 7 bases and the V segment lost 7 bases, leaving 4 bases of the junction unmatched. The CDR3 sequence is 12 residues long. In germline, CDR1 is MNHEY, CDR2 SVGEGT. The CDR3 reads CASKQGAYTQYF. The CDR3 coding sequence is TGTGCCAGCAAGCAGGGGGCATATACGCAGTATTTT.

There are a few counts of this clonotype. V is TRBV10-3 and J is TRBJ1-1, with D possibly TRBD1 on 5 matching bases. Germline CDR1 reads ENHRY; CDR2 reads SYGVKD. The CDR3 has 16 amino acids. V dropped 7 bases and J dropped 3 bases, with 21 bases sitting between them. This CDR3 is CAITKRQGGKDTEAFF. The CDR3 nucleotides read TGTGCCATCACCAAAAGGCAGGGAGGGAAGGACACTGAAGCTTTCTTT.

This sequence joins TRBV6-6 and TRBJ2-3; D may be TRBD2 (6 bases). Germline CDR1 is MNHNY and CDR2 is SVGAGI (reference sequence). The CDR3 runs to 17 residues. The germline V and J ends were trimmed by 7 bases and 0 bases, with 20 bases remaining between them. The CDR3 here is CASTPWPGTPSTDTQYF. The CDR3 bases are TGTGCCAGCACCCCCTGGCCCGGGACTCCAAGCACAGATACGCAGTATTTT.

This chain joins TRBV9 and TRBJ1-2, with D possibly TRBD1 on 6 matching bases. The CDR3 is made up of 14 amino acids. V was shortened by 0 bases and J by 3 bases, with 9 bases between the two germline ends. Looked up from germline, CDR1 is SGDLS and CDR2 is YYNGEE. The CDR3 DNA follows: TGTGCCAGCAGCGTAGCGGACAGTCACTATGGCTACACCTTC. Translation gives CASSVADSHYGYTF.

The rearrangement joins TRBV5-1 to TRBJ2-1; TRBD1 matches 10 bases. The V and J ends lost 4 bases and 6 bases, in that order; junction bases with no gene match: 7. Per germline, CDR1 SGHRS and CDR2 YFSETQ. CDR3 size: 15 residues. The CDR3 sequence is CASSLGQGVSNEQFF. The CDR3 bases are TGCGCCAGCAGCCTCGGACAGGGGGTTTCCAATGAGCAGTTCTTC.

The chain is built from TRBV19 and TRBJ2-5; TRBD2 might be the D (6 bases). Germline-derived CDR1 and CDR2 are LNHDA and SQIVND (reference sequence). This CDR3 contains 17 residues. V was clipped by 3 bases and J by 5 bases, with 22 bases between them. The CDR3 nucleotides are TGTGCCAGTAGTATCAGGGAGGAGGAGGGAGCAGGGGAGACCCAGTACTTC. It translates to CASSIREEEGAGETQYF.

The table lists this clonotype with a few counts. The chain links TRBV5-4 to TRBJ1-6, with unresolved D. CDR3 length equals 14 residues. Germline V gene sequence: CDR1 SGHNT, CDR2 YYREEE (reference sequence). V lost 2 bases and J lost 5, with 8 bases in between. As DNA, the CDR3 is TGTGCCAGCAGCTTTGGCAGAAATAATTCACCCCTCCACTTT. Its protein product is CASSFGRNNSPLHF.

This clonotype was observed a few times. This sequence joins TRBV6-6 and TRBJ2-1, with D perhaps matching TRBD1 (6 bases). Trimming removed 2 bases at V and 1 base at J, with 9 bases between. CDR3 size: 15 residues. Germline CDR1 MNHNY, CDR2 SVGAGI (reference sequence). This CDR3 reads CASSYRDNSYNEQFF. In nucleotides, the CDR3 is TGTGCCAGCAGTTACAGGGACAATTCCTACAATGAGCAGTTCTTC.

This chain joins TRBV7-4 and TRBJ1-2; D remains ambiguous. The CDR3 is 15 residues long. V was shortened by 2 bases and J by 1 base, with 11 bases between the two germline ends. Germline-derived CDR1 and CDR2 are SGHVT and SQSDAQ. CDR3 in amino acids: CASSLSPLVNYGYTF. The CDR3 DNA follows: TGTGCCAGCAGCTTAAGCCCACTCGTTAACTATGGCTACACCTTC.

V gene TRBV12-3 or TRBV12-4 combines with J gene TRBJ2-3; no firm D call. V shed 0 bases and J shed 0 bases, with 13 bases lying between them. The CDR3 is 17 amino acids. CDR3 sequence reads: CASSLATLVTSTDTQYF. For the CDR3, the DNA is TGTGCCAGCAGTTTAGCTACTCTAGTAACTAGCACAGATACGCAGTATTTT.

This clonotype has only a few counts. The V call is TRBV7-6, the J call TRBJ2-5; D is unclear. Germline CDR1 reads SGHVS; CDR2 reads FNYEAQ. This CDR3 comprises 14 residues. The germline V and J ends were trimmed by 5 bases and 2 bases, with 12 bases remaining between them. The CDR3 spells CASSARFGQETQYF. The DNA of the CDR3 is TGTGCCAGCAGCGCCCGGTTCGGACAAGAGACCCAGTACTTC. Full variable domain (remainder filled in from reference TRBV7-6 and TRBJ2-5): GAGVSQSPRYKVTKRGQDVALRCDPISGHVSLYWYRQALGQGPEFLTYFNYEAQQDKSGLPNDRFSAERPEGSISTLTIQRTEQRDSAMYRCASSARFGQETQYFGPGTRLLVL.

This clonotype showed up many times. V and J are TRBV4-3 and TRBJ1-4; TRBD1 matches at 7 bases. This CDR3 spans 18 amino acids. Germline trimming cut 0 bases from V and 6 bases from J; bases unmatched to any gene: 13. Germline V CDR1 and CDR2: LGHNA, YSLEER. This CDR3 is CASSQDLGGVRFDEKLFF. DNA of the CDR3: TGCGCCAGCAGCCAAGATTTAGGGGGCGTCAGGTTTGATGAAAAACTGTTTTTT.

This clonotype was detected only a few times. The V gene is TRBV7-6, the J gene TRBJ1-5; D unresolved. Between the trimmed V and J ends, which lost 4 bases and 5 bases, there was a span of 12 bases. CDR3 length: 14 amino acids. Germline-derived CDR1 and CDR2 are SGHVS and FNYEAQ. CDR3 sequence reads: CASSWGGLDQPQHF. CDR3 sequence (DNA): TGTGCCAGCAGCTGGGGAGGGCTCGATCAGCCCCAGCATTTT. Drawing the rest from reference TRBV7-6 and TRBJ1-5, the complete variable domain is GAGVSQSPRYKVTKRGQDVALRCDPISGHVSLYWYRQALGQGPEFLTYFNYEAQQDKSGLPNDRFSAERPEGSISTLTIQRTEQRDSAMYRCASSWGGLDQPQHFGDGTRLSIL.

This clonotype occurred a few times. The rearrangement joins TRBV6-6 to TRBJ2-7; 10 bases map to TRBD2. The ends lost 2 bases at V and 5 bases at J; junction bases unmatched: 15. Germline V gene sequence: CDR1 MNHNY, CDR2 SVGAGI (reference sequence). The CDR3 loop spans 18 amino acids. The CDR3 loop is CASSYGERGGGRDNEQYV. CDR3 bases: TGTGCCAGCAGTTACGGAGAGCGGGGGGGTGGAAGGGATAACGAGCAGTACGTC.

Of note for this clonotype: Sequence at one end of the junction differs from germline and may be a read error. The chain combines TRBV7-9 with TRBJ2-1; 7 bases match TRBD1. CDR1 and CDR2 from the germline V gene are SEHNR and FQNEAQ (reference sequence). CDR3 length: 12 residues. The CDR3 reads CTSSFTGAEQFF. The CDR3 DNA reads TGTACCAGCAGCTTTACAGGGGCTGAGCAGTTCTTC.

This clonotype has ten or more counts. The chain joins TRBV4-1 to TRBJ1-1; D not resolved. This CDR3 is 15 amino acids long. V lost 0 bases and J 2 bases, leaving 10 bases between the germline ends. The germline CDR1 and CDR2 sequences are MGHRA and YSYEKL. The CDR3 DNA sequence: TGCGCCAGCAGCCAAGAATGGGATACCAACACTGAAGCTTTCTTT. Translated: CASSQEWDTNTEAFF.

This clonotype was seen repeatedly, ten times or more. The V call is TRBV7-9, the J call TRBJ2-3; tentative D call: TRBD2 (6 bases). This CDR3 is built from 15 residues. V was shortened by 1 base and J by 4 bases, with 12 bases between the two germline ends. Germline V CDR1 and CDR2: SEHNR, FQNEAQ (reference sequence). The chain's CDR3 is CASSLEASVADTQYF. The CDR3 DNA reads TGTGCCAGCAGCTTAGAGGCTAGCGTGGCAGATACGCAGTATTTT.

The V gene is TRBV6-6, the J gene TRBJ2-2; 7 bases are a match to TRBD2. This CDR3 contains 17 residues. Trimming at V came to 2 bases and at J to 4 bases, leaving 10 bases not matched to a gene. Germline CDR1 and CDR2: MNHNY and SVGAGI (reference sequence). CDR3 in amino acids: CASSYPIGGSLTGELFF. DNA of the CDR3: TGTGCCAGCAGTTACCCGATCGGGGGGTCCCTCACCGGGGAGCTGTTTTTT.